The entry below describes one TCR beta chain. Its antigen is unidentified. The data were produced by immunoSEQ multiplex PCR, yet TCRdb's version contains in-frame clones alone and is incomplete. The sample holds around 100,000 clones; approximately 95% are singletons and the top ten take roughly 0.3%. These data come from a study of siplizumab effects on memory and regulatory T cells. Findings and caveats of the study: Suppression by proliferating Tregs derived from siplizumab cultures was not verified.

The V and J ends lost 6 bases and 0 bases respectively, with 9 bases between them. CDR1 and CDR2 from the germline V gene are SNHLY and FYNNEI. The CDR3 spans 15 residues. This chain uses TRBV2 with TRBJ1-6; D is unresolved. This sequence originates from a human donor in good health. Sequences were obtained from non-Treg CD4+ T cells sorted from blood. The CDR3 DNA reads as TGTGCCAGCAGCCCACAGAGCTCCTATAATTCACCCCTCCACTTT. This sequence encodes CASSPQSSYNSPLHF.